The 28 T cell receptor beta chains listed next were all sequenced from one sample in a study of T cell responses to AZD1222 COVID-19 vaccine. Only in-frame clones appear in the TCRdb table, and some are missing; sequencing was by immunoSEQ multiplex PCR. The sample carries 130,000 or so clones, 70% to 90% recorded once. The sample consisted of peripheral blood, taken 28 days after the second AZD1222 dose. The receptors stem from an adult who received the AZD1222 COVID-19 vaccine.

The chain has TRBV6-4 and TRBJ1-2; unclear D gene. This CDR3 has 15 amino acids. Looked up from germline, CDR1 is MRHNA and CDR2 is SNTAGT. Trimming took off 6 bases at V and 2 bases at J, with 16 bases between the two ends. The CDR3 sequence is CASSVMPGPNYGYTF. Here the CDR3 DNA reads TGTGCCAGCAGCGTCATGCCAGGTCCCAACTATGGCTACACCTTC.

CDR3 DNA: TGCAGCGCCGGACAGGGAAGCAATCAGCCCCAGCATTTT. This translates into CSAGQGSNQPQHF. The rearrangement joins TRBV29-1 to TRBJ1-5; 8 nucleotides align to TRBD1. Per the germline V gene, CDR1 is SQVTM and CDR2 is ANQGSEA. Trimming at V came to 7 bases and at J to 1 base, leaving 3 bases not matched to a gene. The CDR3 sequence is 13 residues long.

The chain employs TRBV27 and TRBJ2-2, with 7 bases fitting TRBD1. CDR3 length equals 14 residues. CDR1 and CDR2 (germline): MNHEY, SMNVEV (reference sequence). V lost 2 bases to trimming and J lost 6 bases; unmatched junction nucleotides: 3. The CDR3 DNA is TGTGCCAGCAGTTTACAGGGGGTAGCCGGGGAGCTGTTTTTT. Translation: CASSLQGVAGELFF.

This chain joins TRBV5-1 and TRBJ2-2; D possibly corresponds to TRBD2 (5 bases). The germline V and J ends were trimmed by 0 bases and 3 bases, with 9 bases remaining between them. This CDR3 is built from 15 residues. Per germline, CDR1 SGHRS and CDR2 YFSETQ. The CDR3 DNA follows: TGCGCCAGCAGCTTGGGAGCGGTAGACACCGGGGAGCTGTTTTTT. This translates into CASSLGAVDTGELFF.

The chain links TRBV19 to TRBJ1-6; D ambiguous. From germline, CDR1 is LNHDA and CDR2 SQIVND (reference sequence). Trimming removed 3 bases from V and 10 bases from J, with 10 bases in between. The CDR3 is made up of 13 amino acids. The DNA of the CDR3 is TGTGCCAGTAGTATTGGCCTCCAATCACCCCTCCACTTT. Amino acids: CASSIGLQSPLHF.

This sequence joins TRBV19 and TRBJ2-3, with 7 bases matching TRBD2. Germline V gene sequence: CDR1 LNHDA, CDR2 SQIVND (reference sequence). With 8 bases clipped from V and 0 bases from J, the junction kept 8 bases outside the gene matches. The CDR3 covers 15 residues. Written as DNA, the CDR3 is TGTGCCAGTGGGGCCAAGCGGGGAAGCACAGATACGCAGTATTTT. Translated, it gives CASGAKRGSTDTQYF.

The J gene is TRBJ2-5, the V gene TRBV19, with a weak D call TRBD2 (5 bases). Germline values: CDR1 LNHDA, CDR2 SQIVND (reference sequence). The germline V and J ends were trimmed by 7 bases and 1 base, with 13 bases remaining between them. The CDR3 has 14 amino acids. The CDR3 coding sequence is TGTGCCAGTACCAAGTCCAGCGGCCAAGAGACCCAGTACTTC. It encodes CASTKSSGQETQYF. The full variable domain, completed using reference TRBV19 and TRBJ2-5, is DGGITQSPKYLFRKEGQNVTLSCEQNLNHDAMYWYRQDPGQGLRLIYYSQIVNDFQKGDIAEGYSVSREKKESFPLTVTSAQKNPTAFYLCASTKSSGQETQYFGPGTRLLVL.

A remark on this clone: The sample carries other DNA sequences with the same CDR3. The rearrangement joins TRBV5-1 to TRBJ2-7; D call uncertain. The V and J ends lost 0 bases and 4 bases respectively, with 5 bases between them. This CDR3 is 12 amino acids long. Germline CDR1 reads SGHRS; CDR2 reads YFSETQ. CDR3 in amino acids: CASSLEGYEQYF. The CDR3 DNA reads TGCGCCAGCAGCTTGGAGGGTTACGAGCAGTACTTC.

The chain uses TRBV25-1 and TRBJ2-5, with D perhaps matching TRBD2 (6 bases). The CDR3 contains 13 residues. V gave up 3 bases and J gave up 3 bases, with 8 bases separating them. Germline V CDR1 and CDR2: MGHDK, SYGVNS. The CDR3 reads CASSDPGEETQYF. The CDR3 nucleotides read TGTGCCAGCAGTGATCCGGGGGAAGAGACCCAGTACTTC. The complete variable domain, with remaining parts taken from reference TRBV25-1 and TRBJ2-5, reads EADIYQTPRYLVIGTGKKITLECSQTMGHDKMYWYQQDPGMELHLIHYSYGVNSTEKGDLSSESTVSRIRTEHFPLTLESARPSHTSQYLCASSDPGEETQYFGPGTRLLVL.

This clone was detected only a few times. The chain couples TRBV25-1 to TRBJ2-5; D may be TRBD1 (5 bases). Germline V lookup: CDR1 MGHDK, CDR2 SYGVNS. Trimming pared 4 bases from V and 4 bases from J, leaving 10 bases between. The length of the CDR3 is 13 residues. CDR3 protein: CASSVAGIETQYF. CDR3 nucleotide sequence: TGTGCCAGCAGTGTGGCAGGGATAGAGACCCAGTACTTC.

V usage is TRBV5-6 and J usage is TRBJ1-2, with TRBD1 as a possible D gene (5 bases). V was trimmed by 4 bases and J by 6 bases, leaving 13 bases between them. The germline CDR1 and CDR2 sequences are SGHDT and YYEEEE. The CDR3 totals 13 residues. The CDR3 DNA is TGTGCCAGCAGCCAAGGGACTCGGGATGGCTACACCTTC. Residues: CASSQGTRDGYTF.

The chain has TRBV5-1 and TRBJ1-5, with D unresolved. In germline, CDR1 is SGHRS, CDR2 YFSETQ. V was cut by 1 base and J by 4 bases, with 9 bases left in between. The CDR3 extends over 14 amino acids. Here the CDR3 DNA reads TGCGCCAGCAGCTTGAAGACACGAAATCAGCCCCAGCATTTT. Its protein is CASSLKTRNQPQHF. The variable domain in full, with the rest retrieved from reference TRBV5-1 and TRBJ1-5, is KAGVTQTPRYLIKTRGQQVTLSCSPISGHRSVSWYQQTPGQGLQFLFEYFSETQRNKGNFPGRFSGRQFSNSRSEMNVSTLELGDSALYLCASSLKTRNQPQHFGDGTRLSIL.

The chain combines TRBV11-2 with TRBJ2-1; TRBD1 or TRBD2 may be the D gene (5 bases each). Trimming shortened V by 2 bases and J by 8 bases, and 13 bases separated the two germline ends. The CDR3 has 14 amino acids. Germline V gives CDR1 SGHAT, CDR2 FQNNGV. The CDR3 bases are TGTGCCAGCAGCTTATCCGGGACCACAGATGAGCAGTTCTTC. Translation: CASSLSGTTDEQFF.

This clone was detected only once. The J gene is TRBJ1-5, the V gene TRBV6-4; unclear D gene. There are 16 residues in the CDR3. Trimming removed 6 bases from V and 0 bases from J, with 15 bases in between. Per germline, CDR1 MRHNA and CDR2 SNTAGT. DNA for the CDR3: TGTGCCAGCAGACCAGAGGGATATTTTAGCAATCAGCCCCAGCATTTT. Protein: CASRPEGYFSNQPQHF.

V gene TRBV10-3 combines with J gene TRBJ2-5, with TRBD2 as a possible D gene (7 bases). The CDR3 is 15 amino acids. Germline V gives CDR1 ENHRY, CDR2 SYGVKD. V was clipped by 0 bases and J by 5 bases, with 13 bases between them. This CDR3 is CAISESGGQVETQYF. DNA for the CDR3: TGTGCCATCAGTGAGTCGGGGGGGCAGGTGGAGACCCAGTACTTC.

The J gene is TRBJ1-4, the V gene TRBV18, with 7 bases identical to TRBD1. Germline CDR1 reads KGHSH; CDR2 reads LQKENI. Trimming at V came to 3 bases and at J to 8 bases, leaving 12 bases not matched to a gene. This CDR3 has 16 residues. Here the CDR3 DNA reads TGTGCCAGCTCACCTTCCGGAGACAGGGAAGGAGAAAAACTGTTTTTT. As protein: CASSPSGDREGEKLFF.

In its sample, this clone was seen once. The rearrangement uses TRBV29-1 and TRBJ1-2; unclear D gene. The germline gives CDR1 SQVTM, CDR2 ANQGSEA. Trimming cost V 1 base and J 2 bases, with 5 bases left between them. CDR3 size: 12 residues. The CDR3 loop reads CSVEAKNYGYTF. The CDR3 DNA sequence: TGCAGCGTTGAAGCCAAAAACTATGGCTACACCTTC.

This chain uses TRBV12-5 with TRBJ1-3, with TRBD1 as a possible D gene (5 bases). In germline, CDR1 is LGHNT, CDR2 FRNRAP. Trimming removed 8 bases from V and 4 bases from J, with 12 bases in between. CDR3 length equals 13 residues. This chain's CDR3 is CASKSGNGNTIYF. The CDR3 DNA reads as TGTGCTAGTAAATCAGGGAACGGAAACACCATATATTTT.

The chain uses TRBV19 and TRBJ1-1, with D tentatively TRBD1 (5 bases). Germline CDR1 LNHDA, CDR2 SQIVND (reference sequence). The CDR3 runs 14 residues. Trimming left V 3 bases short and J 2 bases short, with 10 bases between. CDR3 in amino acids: CASSISGKNTEAFF. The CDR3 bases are TGTGCCAGTAGTATCTCAGGGAAAAACACTGAAGCTTTCTTT.

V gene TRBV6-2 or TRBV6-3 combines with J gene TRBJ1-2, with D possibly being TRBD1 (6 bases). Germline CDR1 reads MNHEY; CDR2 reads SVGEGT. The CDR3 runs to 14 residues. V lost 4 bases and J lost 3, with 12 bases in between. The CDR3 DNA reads TGTGCCAGCAGTTCCGCGACAGGTTACTATGGCTACACCTTC. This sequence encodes CASSSATGYYGYTF.

Written as DNA, the CDR3 is TGTGCCAGCAGCCGGGAGGGAAGGTACATTCAGTACTTC. Translation gives CASSREGRYIQYF. The chain is built from TRBV11-2 and TRBJ2-4; 8 bases map to TRBD2. The CDR3 is 13 amino acids. Trimming removed 5 bases from V and 8 bases from J; junction bases left unmatched: 5. CDR1 and CDR2 from the germline V gene are SGHAT and FQNNGV.

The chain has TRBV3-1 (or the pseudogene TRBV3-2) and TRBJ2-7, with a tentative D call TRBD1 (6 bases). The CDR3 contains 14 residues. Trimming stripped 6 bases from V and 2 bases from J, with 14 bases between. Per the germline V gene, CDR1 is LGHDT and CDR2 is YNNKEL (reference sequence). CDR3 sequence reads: CASSLQGYPYEQYF. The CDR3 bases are TGTGCCAGCAGTCTACAGGGTTACCCCTACGAGCAGTACTTC.

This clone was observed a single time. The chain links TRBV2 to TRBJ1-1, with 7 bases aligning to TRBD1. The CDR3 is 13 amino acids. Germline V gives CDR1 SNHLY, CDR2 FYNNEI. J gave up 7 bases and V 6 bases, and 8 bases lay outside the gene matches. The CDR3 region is CASRSGQAVEAFF. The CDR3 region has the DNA TGTGCCAGCAGGTCCGGACAGGCTGTTGAAGCTTTCTTT.

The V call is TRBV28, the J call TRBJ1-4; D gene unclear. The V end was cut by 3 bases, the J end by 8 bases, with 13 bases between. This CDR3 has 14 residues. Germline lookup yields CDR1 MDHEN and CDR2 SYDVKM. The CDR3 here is CASSFLPAGEKLFF. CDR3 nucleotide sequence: TGTGCCAGCAGTTTCCTCCCGGCTGGGGAAAAACTGTTTTTT.

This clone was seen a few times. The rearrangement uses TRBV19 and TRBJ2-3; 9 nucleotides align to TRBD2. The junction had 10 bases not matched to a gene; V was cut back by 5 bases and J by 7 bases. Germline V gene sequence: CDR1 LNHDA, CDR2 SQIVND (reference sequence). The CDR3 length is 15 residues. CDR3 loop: CASSPGLARDHTQYF. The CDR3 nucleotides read TGTGCCAGTAGTCCCGGACTAGCGCGGGACCATACGCAGTATTTT.

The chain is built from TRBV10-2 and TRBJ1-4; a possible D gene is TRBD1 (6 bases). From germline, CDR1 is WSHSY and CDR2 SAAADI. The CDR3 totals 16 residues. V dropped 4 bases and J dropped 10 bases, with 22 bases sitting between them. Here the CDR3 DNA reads TGCGCCAGCAGTGCCCCGAGAGGGGGTGATGTTGGAAAACTGTTTTTT. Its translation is CASSAPRGGDVGKLFF.

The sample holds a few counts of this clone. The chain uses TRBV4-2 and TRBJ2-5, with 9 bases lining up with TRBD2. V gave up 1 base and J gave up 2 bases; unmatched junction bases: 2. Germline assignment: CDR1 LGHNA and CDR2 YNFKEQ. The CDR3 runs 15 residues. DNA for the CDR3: TGTGCCAGCAGCCAAGCGACTAGCGGACAAGAGACCCAGTACTTC. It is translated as CASSQATSGQETQYF.

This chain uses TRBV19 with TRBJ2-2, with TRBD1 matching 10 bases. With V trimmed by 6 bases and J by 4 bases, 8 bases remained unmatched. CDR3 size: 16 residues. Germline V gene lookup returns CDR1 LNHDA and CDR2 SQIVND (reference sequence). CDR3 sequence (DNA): TGTGCCAGTAGGCAGCCGGGACAGGGGAGCACCGGGGAGCTGTTTTTT. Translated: CASRQPGQGSTGELFF.